This TCR beta chain was sequenced during a study of naive CD8 T cells in extremely preterm neonates (dated by TCRdb to 2017 to 2019). Describing the broader study: An age range of 25-50 years is given for the adult participants in the abstract, whereas a range of 20-50 years is given in the methods. TCRbeta CDR3 repertoires of sorted naive CD8+ T cells were compared across four age groups: extremely preterm neonates, term neonates, young children and adults.

Peripheral blood was donated by five healthy children aged about 16-56 months who were having elective routine surgery, plus five healthy nonsmoking adults. A FACSAria III cell sorter was used to sort live, Annexin V-negative naive CD8+ T cells (CD3+CD8+CD45RA+CCR7+). Each sample yielded roughly 19,000 to 100,000 sorted naive CD8+ T cells. Ficoll-Paque density gradient centrifugation was used to isolate mononuclear cells from diluted blood. Mononuclear cells were cryopreserved in roughly 10% DMSO with about 90% FBS and stored long term at -150°C before sorting. Thawed cells were stained with Annexin V and antibodies against CD3, CD8, CCR7 and CD45RA. The DNeasy Blood and Tissue Kit was used to extract genomic DNA from sorted cell pellets that had been snap-frozen. TCRbeta CDR3 regions were amplified from genomic DNA by a two-step, bias-controlled multiplex PCR. The multiplex PCR included primers specific for each TRBV and TRBJ gene segment. TCRbeta repertoire data were generated with the immunoSEQ Assay. As for the original processing: A relative-frequency ratio and a modified nearest-neighbor algorithm were applied to filter and cluster reads so that closely related sequences were merged. The V, D and J gene assignments for CDR3 sequences were based on IMGT annotation. Template counts were quantified against synthetic TCR CDR3 analog sequences and normalized for PCR amplification bias. Only unique productive sequences, defined as in-frame CDR3 sequences lacking stop codons, were included in the analyses. The immunoSEQ Analyzer software was used to calculate clonality, defined as 1 minus Pielou's evenness, and iChao1 richness. JMP was used for statistical testing, with Student's t-test or a non-parametric test applied depending on Shapiro-Wilk normality results. Entries here come from immuneACCESS through TCRdb and include only in-frame sequences with V and J called. Some clones fail to appear in such tables; in the studies checked, an unresolved V gene covers under half of the shortfall, and the cause of the remainder is unknown. V and J calls and clone size are as listed in that table; D and trimming were resolved from the DNA. The sample data list over 6,500 clones, and 95% to 98% of these were observed just once. The ten largest clones represent 0.31% of the sample.

Here is what the overall study found, with its caveats: Preterm neonates showed significantly lower iChao1 richness than every other age group (p < 0.05) along with an even clone distribution, indicating a less rich repertoire. Prospective longitudinal studies of preterm and term neonates were called for by the authors so that T cell development could be tracked within individuals. As limitations, the authors pointed to a small sample size and variable productive template counts among preterm samples. Preterm CDR3s were shorter, with fewer N additions and less junctional trimming, and were closer to germline than those of older groups. The proportion of shared CDR3 nucleotide sequences was higher in preterm neonates (2.7%) than in term neonates (around 0.4%), young children (approximately 0.03%) and adults (around 0.01%).

A word on this clone: No antigen is known for it. One base away there is no much larger clone; base qualities are not given.

The CDR3 goes from the cysteine to the phenylalanine over 15 residues. Left in the record is the CDR3 DNA by itself, 45 bases read in frame from the first base. Reading the germline V gene (reference sequence) gives CDR1 MNHEY and CDR2 SMNVEV. Trimming accounts for 4 bases at V and 0 bases at J, while the number of junction bases matched to no gene is 4. The sequence came from a human donor in good health. Specimen: naive CD8+ T cells from blood. The rearranged segments are TRBV27 and TRBJ1-1, with TRBD1 matching 8 junction bases. For the CDR3, the sequence is CASSWTGSLNTEAFF. The bases read TGTGCCAGCAGTTGGACAGGGAGCTTGAACACTGAAGCTTTCTTT.